This T cell receptor (beta chain) originates from a study of T-cell reconstitution after alpha-beta-depleted transplantation in children. Unique molecular identifiers featured in how the TCRbeta library was prepared. One entry per CDR3 protein, called by TCRdb with MiXCR from the PCR reads. The data contain tens of thousands of distinct CDR3 sequences, 15% to 20% of them singletons. There are 18 residues in the CDR3. Trimming took off 1 base at V and 3 bases at J, with 25 bases between the two ends. Germline CDR1 and CDR2: DFQATT and SNEGSKA (reference sequence). Points from the study as a whole: At around two months after transplant, the alpha-beta T cells were reportedly derived from several hundred expanded clones that came from non-depleted graft cells. The main origin of T-cell counts and diversity one year after transplant was newly produced T cells.

This clonotype was seen only a few times. The antigen is unknown. The V gene is TRBV20-1, the J gene TRBJ2-7; D is possibly TRBD2 (6 bases). The source was PBMCs, mostly from graft donor cells, collected 360 days after TCRalphabeta/CD19-depleted stem cell transplant. This TCR came from a male patient aged 2-9 years who had a stem cell transplant for acute lymphoblastic leukemia, so the T cells may come from the graft donor. The CDR3 loop is CSARGGAGSPAGIYEQYF. The CDR3 DNA reads TGCAGTGCTAGAGGAGGCGCGGGATCCCCCGCCGGAATCTACGAGCAGTACTTC.